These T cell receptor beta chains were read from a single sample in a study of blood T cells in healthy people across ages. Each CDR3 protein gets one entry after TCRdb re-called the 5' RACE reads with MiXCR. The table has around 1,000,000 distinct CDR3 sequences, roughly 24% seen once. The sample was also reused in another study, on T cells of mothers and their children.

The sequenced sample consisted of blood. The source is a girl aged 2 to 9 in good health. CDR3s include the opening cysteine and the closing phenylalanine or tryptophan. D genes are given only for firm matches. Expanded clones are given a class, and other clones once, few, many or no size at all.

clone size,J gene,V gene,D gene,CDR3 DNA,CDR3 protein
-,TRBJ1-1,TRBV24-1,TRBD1,TGTGCCACCAGCACAGGGGGGTCCGCTGAAGCTTTCTTT,CATSTGGSAEAFF
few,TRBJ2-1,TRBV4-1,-,TGCGCCAGCAGCCAAGATCTTGCACTACCGTCGAATGAGCAGTTCTTC,CASSQDLALPSNEQFF
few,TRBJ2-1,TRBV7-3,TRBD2,TGTGCCAGCAGCTTATTGACTAGCTCAGATGAGCAGTTCTTC,CASSLLTSSDEQFF
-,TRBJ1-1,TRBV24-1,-,TGTGCCACCAGAACCAGTGAAAACACTGAAGCTTTCTTT,CATRTSENTEAFF
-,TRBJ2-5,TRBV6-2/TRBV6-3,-,TGTGCCAGCAGTTGGGGGGGCAGCTCAGAGACCCAGTACTTC,CASSWGGSSETQYF
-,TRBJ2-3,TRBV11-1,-,TGTGCCAGCAGCTTATTAACGACGGCCCGCGATACGCAGTATTTT,CASSLLTTARDTQYF
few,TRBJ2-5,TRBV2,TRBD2,TGTGCCAGCAGAGCTTGGCGGGGGGGCCCCCAAGAGACCCAGTACTTC,CASRAWRGGPQETQYF
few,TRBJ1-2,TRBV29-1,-,TGCAGCGTCGGGACCCAATCCAGTGCGACAGAAAACTATGGCTACACCTTC,CSVGTQSSATENYGYTF
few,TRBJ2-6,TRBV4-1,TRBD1,TGCGCCAGCAGCCAGCGACAGGGGGCTGGGGCCAACGTCCTGACTTTC,CASSQRQGAGANVLTF
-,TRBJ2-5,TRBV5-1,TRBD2,TGCGCCAGCAGCTTGGCACTAGCGGGGGCCTCAGGTAGAGAGACCCAGTACTTC,CASSLALAGASGRETQYF
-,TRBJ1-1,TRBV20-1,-,TGCAGTGCTAGTTTCTCCGGCCTGAACACTGAAGCTTTCTTT,CSASFSGLNTEAFF
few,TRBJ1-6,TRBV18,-,TGTGCCAGCTCTCCGGGGCTCCCGGATAATTCACCCCTCCACTTT,CASSPGLPDNSPLHF
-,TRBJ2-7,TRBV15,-,TGTGCCACCAGCAGAGATTCGGCAGTAAACGAGCAGTACTTC,CATSRDSAVNEQYF
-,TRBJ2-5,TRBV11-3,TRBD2,TGTGCCAGCAGTAGCGGGGGAGCCTCCGAGACCCAGTACTTC,CASSSGGASETQYF
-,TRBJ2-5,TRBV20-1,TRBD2,TGCAGTGCTAGAAGCGGGGGGGCAGGAGAGACCCAGTACTTC,CSARSGGAGETQYF
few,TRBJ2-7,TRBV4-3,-,TGCGCCAGCAGCCAAGACCCGTCGACCGGGACGGGGTACGAGCAGTACTTC,CASSQDPSTGTGYEQYF
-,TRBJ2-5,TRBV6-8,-,TGTGCCAGCAGTTACGCGCAGCAAGAGACCCAGTACTTC,CASSYAQQETQYF
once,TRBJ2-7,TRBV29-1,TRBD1,TGCAGCGTTGGTATCGGGACAGGAAACGAGCAGTACTTC,CSVGIGTGNEQYF
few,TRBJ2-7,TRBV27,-,TGTGCCAGCAGTTTTAGTAGGGTGGGGTCCTACGAGCAGTACTTC,CASSFSRVGSYEQYF
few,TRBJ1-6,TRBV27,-,TGTGCCAGCAGTCAGGACTCTACGGCCTATAATTCACCCCTCCACTTT,CASSQDSTAYNSPLHF
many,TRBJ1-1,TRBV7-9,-,TGCGCCAGCAGCTTGGGTGGGGTCCCAAACACTGAAGCTTTCTTT,CASSLGGVPNTEAFF
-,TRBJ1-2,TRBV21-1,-,TGTGCCAGCAGCAAACAACCCATCCGGGGAGGGGATCCGTCCTATGGCTACACCTTC,CASSKQPIRGGDPSYGYTF
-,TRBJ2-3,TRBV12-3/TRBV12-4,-,TGTGCCAGCAGTTTAGTCTTGCGGGATACGCAGTATTTT,CASSLVLRDTQYF
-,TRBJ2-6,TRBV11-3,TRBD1,TGTGCCAGCAGCCCCGGGACAGGGGGAATCTCTGGGGCCAACGTCCTGACTTTC,CASSPGTGGISGANVLTF
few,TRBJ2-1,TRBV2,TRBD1,TGTGCCACCTCAACAGGGGGCTTGTACAATGAGCAGTTCTTC,CATSTGGLYNEQFF
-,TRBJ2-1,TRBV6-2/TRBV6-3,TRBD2,TGTGCCAGCACCATAGCGGGGGGTATAAATGAGCAGTTCTTC,CASTIAGGINEQFF
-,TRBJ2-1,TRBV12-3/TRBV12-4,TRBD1,TGTGCCAGCAGCTTATTGCAGGGGGCCTACAATGAGCAGTTCTTC,CASSLLQGAYNEQFF
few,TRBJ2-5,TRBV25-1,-,TGTGCCAGCAGTGAAGGGGCGGGGTCTCTAGAGACCCAGTACTTC,CASSEGAGSLETQYF
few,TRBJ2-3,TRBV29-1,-,TGCAGCGCACTCCGTCCCCCACAGGGTGATACGCAGTATTTT,CSALRPPQGDTQYF
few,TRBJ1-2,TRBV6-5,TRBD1,TGTGCCAGCAGCTTAACAGGGGGTAGCAATGGCTACACCTTC,CASSLTGGSNGYTF
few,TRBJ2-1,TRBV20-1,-,TGCAGTGCTAGAGATATGGCAGGGAAGGGGTCAGGCAATGAGCAGTTCTTC,CSARDMAGKGSGNEQFF
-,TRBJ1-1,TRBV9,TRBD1,TGTGCCAGCAGCGTAGCCTCTTGGCAGGGGGACACTGAAGCTTTCTTT,CASSVASWQGDTEAFF
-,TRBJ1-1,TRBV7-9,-,TGTGCCAGCAGCTACCGGGTCCGGAACGGCACTGAAGCTTTCTTT,CASSYRVRNGTEAFF
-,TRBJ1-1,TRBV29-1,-,TGCGGCGTCCAACCCCGGAACGGGCCTGAAGCTTTCTTT,CGVQPRNGPEAFF
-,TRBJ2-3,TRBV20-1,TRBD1,TGCAGTGCTAGGGTAGCCGGGACAGGGGTCCCAGATACGCAGTATTTT,CSARVAGTGVPDTQYF
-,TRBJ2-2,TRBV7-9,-,TGTGCCAGCAGCTTAGCTTTCCTCACCGGGGAGCTGTTTTTT,CASSLAFLTGELFF
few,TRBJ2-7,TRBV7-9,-,TGTGCCAGCAGCCCGTCAACCTTTGATCGCGAGCAGTACTTC,CASSPSTFDREQYF
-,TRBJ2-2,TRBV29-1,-,TGCAGCGTTGAAGAGGCGGGGGCGGCGAACACCGGGGAGCTGTTTTTT,CSVEEAGAANTGELFF
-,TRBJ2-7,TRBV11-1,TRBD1,TGTGCCAGCAGCCCTCAGTCCAGTCCCGACAGGGGGACGTACGAGCAGTACTTC,CASSPQSSPDRGTYEQYF
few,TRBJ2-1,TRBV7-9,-,TGTGCCAGCAGTACCGACAGGATAAATTACAATGGGCAGTTCTTC,CASSTDRINYNGQFF
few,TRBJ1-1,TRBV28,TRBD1,TGTGCCACTTTTCCAGGGGGACGCACTGAAGCTTTCTTT,CATFPGGRTEAFF
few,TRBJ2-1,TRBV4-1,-,TGCGCCAGCAGCCAAGAACGCCTACCTAATGAGCAGTTCTTC,CASSQERLPNEQFF
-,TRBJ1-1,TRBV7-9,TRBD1,TGTGCCAGCAGCTCTCGGACAGGGGGCTCCACTGAAGCTTTCTTT,CASSSRTGGSTEAFF
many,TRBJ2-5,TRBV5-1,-,TGCGCCAGCAGCGACCTTGGAGGGGGGGCAGGAGAGACCCAGTACTTC,CASSDLGGGAGETQYF